This T cell receptor beta chain is from a study of T cell responses to AZD1222 COVID-19 vaccine. In this sample, this clone turned up many times. Its target is not known. The CDR3 is 15 residues long. CDR1 MNHEY and CDR2 SMNVEV come from the germline V gene (reference sequence). Between the trimmed V and J ends, which lost 7 bases and 7 bases, there was a span of 22 bases. Profiling relied on immunoSEQ multiplex PCR, and the TCRdb table lists in-frame clones only, not all of them. Of about 100,000 clones listed, roughly 85% were seen once; the top ten hold 5% to 6.5%. Study results and caveats: There were vaccine-associated CD4 TCRs across spike, dominant at 160-218 and 743-854. Possibly, clonal diversity was underestimated; donors were largely white British and included more females.

Material: peripheral blood, obtained on day 0 of AZD1222 vaccination. The chain joins TRBV27 to TRBJ1-2; tentatively, D is TRBD1 (5 bases). The receptor was derived from an adult in good health. CDR3 loop: CASKFFVGGDTGYTF. DNA for the CDR3: TGTGCCAGCAAATTCTTCGTCGGGGGGGATACTGGCTACACCTTC.